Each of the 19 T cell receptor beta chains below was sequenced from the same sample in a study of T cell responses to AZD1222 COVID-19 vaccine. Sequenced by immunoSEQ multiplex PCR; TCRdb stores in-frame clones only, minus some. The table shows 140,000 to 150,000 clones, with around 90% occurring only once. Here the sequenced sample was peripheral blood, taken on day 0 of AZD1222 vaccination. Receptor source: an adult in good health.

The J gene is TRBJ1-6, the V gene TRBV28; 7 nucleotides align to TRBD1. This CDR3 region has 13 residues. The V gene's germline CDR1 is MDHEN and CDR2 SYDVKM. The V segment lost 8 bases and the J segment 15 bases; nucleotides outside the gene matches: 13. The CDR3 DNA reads TGTGCCAGCGCGGGGCAGGGGGTTCTCAACCTCCACTTT. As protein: CASAGQGVLNLHF.

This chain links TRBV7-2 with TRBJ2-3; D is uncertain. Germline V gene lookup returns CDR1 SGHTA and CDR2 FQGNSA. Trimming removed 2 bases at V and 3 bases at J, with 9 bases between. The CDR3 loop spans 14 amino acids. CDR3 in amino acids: CASSLNRVTDTQYF. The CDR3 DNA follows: TGTGCCAGCAGCTTAAATCGGGTTACAGATACGCAGTATTTT.

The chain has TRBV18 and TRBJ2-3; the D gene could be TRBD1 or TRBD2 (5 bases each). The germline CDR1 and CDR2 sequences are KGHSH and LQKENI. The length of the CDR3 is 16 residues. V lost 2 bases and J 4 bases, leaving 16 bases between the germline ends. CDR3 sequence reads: CASSPALARGADTQYF. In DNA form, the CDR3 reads TGTGCCAGCTCACCAGCCTTGGCCCGAGGGGCAGATACGCAGTATTTT.

This chain's CDR3 is CASSPLVDFNYGYTF. In DNA form, the CDR3 reads TGTGCCAGCAGCCCTCTCGTGGACTTTAACTATGGCTACACCTTC. This rearrangement joins TRBV27 to TRBJ1-2, with unresolved D. Germline V gives CDR1 MNHEY, CDR2 SMNVEV (reference sequence). Between the trimmed V and J ends, which lost 6 bases and 1 base, there was a span of 15 bases. This CDR3 has 15 amino acids.

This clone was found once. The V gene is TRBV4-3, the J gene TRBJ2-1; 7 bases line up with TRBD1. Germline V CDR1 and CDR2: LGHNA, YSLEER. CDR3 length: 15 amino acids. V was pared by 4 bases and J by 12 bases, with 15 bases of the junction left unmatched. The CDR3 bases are TGCGCCAGCAGCCCCAGGACCGCGGCGCCAGGGGGGCAGTTCTTC. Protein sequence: CASSPRTAAPGGQFF.

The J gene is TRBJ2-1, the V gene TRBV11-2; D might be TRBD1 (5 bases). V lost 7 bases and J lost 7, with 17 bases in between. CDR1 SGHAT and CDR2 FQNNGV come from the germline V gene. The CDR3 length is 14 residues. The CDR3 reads CASTAPETVNEQFF. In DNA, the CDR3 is TGTGCCAGCACCGCCCCGGAGACAGTTAATGAGCAGTTCTTC.

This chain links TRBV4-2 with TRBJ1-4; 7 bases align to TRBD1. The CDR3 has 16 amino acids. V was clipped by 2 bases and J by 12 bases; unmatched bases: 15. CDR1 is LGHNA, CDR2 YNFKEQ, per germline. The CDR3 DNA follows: TGTGCCAGCAGCCAACTTGACAGGGTTACCACCGGAGAACTGTTTTTT. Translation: CASSQLDRVTTGELFF.

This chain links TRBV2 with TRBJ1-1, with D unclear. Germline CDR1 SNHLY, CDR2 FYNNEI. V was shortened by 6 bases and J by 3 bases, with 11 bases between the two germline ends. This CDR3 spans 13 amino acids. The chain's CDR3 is CASSVAWDTEAFF. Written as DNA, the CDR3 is TGTGCCAGCAGCGTCGCATGGGACACTGAAGCTTTCTTT.

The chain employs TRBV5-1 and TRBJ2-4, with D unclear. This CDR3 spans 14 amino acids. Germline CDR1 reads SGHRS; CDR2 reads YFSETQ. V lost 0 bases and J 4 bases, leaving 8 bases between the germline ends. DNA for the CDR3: TGCGCCAGCAGCTTGGACTGGGAAAAAAACATTCAGTACTTC. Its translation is CASSLDWEKNIQYF.

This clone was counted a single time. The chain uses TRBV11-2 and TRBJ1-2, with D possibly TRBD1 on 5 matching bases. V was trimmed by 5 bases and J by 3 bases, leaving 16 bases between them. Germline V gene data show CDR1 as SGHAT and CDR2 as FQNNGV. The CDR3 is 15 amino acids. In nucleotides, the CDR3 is TGTGCCAGCAGCCGATCTCTAGGGGCCGACTATGGCTACACCTTC. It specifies CASSRSLGADYGYTF.

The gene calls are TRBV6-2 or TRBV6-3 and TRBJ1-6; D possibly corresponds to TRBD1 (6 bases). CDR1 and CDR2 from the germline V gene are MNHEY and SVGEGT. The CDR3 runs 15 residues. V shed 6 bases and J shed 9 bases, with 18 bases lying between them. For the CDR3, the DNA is TGTGCCAGCAGCCGAGAGGCCGGGGGCAGTTCACCCCTCCACTTT. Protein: CASSREAGGSSPLHF.

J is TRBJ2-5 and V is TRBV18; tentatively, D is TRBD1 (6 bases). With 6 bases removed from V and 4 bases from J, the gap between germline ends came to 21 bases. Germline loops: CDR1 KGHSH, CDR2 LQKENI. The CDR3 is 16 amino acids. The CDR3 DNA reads TGTGCCAGCTCCCCCCGGAGGCAGGGGCACCCAGAGACCCAGTACTTC. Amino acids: CASSPRRQGHPETQYF.

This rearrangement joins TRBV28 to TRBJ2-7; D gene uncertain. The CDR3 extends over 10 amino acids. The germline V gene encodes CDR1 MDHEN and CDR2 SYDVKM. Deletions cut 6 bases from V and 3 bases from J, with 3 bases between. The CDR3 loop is CASSNYEQYF. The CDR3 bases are TGTGCCAGCAGCAACTACGAGCAGTACTTC.

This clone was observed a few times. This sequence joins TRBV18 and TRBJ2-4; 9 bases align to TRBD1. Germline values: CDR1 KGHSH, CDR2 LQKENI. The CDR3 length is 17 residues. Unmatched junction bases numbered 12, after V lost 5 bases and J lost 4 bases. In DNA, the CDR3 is TGTGCCAGCTCATCAACCGGACAGGGGATCATTAAAAACATTCAGTACTTC. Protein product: CASSSTGQGIIKNIQYF.

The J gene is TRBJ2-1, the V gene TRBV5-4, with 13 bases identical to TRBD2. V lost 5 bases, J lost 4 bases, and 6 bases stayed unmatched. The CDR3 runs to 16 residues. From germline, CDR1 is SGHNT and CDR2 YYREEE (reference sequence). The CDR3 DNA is TGTGCCAGCAGGCAGACTAGCGGGGGGCTGTACAATGAGCAGTTCTTC. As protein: CASRQTSGGLYNEQFF.

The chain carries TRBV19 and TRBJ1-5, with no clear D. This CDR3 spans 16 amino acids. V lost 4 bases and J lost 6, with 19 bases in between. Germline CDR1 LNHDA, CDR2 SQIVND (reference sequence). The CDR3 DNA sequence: TGTGCCAGTAGTACCCGACGTGCGGGTATCGCTCAGCCCCAGCATTTT. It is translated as CASSTRRAGIAQPQHF.

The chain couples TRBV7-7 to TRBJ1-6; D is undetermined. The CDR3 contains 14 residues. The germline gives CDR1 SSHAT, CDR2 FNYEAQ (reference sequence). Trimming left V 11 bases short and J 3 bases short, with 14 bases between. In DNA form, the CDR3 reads TGTGCCGCTGTGCCGGCGGACTATAATTCACCCCTCCACTTT. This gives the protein CAAVPADYNSPLHF.

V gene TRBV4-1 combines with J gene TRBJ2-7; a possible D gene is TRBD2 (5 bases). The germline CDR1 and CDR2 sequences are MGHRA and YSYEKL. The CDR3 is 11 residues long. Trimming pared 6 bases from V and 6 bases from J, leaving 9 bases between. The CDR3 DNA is TGCGCCAGCAGTCCGGGGTTCGAGCAGTACTTC. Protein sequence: CASSPGFEQYF.

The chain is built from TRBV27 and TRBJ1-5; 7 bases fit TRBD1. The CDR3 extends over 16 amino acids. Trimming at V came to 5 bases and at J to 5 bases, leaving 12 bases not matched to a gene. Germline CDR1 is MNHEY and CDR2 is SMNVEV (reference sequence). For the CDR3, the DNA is TGTGCCAGCAGTGCACAGGGGTTCCCCTCAGATCAGCCCCAGCATTTT. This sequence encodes CASSAQGFPSDQPQHF.